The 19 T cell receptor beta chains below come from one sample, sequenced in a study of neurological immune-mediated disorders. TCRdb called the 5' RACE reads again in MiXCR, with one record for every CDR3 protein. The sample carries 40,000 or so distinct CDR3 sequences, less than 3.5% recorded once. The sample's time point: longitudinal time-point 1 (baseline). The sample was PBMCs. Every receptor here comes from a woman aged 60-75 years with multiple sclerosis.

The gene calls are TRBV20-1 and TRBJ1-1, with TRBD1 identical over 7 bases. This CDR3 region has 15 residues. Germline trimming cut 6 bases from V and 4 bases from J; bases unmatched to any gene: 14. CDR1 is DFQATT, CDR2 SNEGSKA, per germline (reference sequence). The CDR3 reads CSAPDPLRGTTEAFF. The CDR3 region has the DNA TGCAGTGCCCCGGACCCTCTCAGGGGGACCACTGAAGCTTTCTTT.

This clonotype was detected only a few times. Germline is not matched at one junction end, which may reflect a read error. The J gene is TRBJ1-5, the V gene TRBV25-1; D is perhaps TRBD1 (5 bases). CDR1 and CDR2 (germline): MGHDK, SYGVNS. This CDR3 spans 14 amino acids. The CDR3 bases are TGTGCCAGCAGTGGGGGGGTGAGCAATAAGACCCAGAATTTT. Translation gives CASSGGVSNKTQNF.

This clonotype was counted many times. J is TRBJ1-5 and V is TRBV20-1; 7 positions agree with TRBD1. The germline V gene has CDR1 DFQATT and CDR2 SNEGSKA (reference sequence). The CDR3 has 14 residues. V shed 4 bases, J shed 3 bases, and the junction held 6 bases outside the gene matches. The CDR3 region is CSATPGTDNQPQHF. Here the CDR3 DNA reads TGCAGTGCTACCCCCGGGACAGACAATCAGCCCCAGCATTTT.

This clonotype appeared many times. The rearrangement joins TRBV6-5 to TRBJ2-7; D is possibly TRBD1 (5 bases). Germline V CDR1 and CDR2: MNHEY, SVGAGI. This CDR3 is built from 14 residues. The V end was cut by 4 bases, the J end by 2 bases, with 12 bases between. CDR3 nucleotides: TGTGCCAGCAGTTCTCATGACAGAGCCTACGAGCAGTACTTC. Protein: CASSSHDRAYEQYF.

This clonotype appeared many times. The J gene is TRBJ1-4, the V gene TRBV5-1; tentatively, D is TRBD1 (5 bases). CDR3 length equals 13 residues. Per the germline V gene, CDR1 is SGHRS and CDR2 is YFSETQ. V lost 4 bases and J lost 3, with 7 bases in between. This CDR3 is CASSRGSNEKLFF. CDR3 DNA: TGCGCCAGCAGCAGGGGTTCTAATGAAAAACTGTTTTTT.

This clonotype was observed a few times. The CDR3 sequence is CSASLGLLSLTDTQYF. The CDR3 DNA sequence: TGCAGTGCTAGTCTAGGACTCCTGTCCCTCACAGATACGCAGTATTTT. J is TRBJ2-3 and V is TRBV20-1, with D maybe TRBD2 (5 bases). The V gene's germline CDR1 is DFQATT and CDR2 SNEGSKA (reference sequence). V lost 3 bases and J 2 bases, leaving 18 bases between the germline ends. This CDR3 region has 16 residues.

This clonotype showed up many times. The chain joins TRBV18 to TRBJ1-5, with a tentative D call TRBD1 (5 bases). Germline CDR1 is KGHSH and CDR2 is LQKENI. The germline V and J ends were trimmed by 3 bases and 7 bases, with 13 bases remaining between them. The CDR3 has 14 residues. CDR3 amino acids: CASSPGGAGQPQHF. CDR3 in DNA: TGTGCCAGCTCACCGGGCGGGGCAGGCCAGCCCCAGCATTTT.

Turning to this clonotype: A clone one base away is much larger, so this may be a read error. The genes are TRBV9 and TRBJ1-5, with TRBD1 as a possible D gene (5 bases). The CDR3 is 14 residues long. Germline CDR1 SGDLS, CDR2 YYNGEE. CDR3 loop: CASSVAPGDLPQNF. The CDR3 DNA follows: TGTGCCAGCAGCGTAGCCCCGGGGGATTTGCCCCAGAATTTT.

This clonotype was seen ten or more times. CDR3 DNA: TGTGCCATCAGTCCGAGACAGGAAGGCGAGCAGTACTTC. Translating it yields CAISPRQEGEQYF. The rearrangement links TRBV10-3 to TRBJ2-7; a possible D gene is TRBD1 (6 bases). CDR3 length equals 13 residues. Trimming took 5 bases from V and 6 from J, leaving 14 bases between them. Germline V lookup: CDR1 ENHRY, CDR2 SYGVKD.

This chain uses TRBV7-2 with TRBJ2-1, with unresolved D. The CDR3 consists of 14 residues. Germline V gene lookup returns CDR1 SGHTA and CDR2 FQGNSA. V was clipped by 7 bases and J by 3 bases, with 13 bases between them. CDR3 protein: CASTHPLSYNEQFF. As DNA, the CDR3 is TGTGCCAGCACCCACCCTTTAAGCTACAATGAGCAGTTCTTC.

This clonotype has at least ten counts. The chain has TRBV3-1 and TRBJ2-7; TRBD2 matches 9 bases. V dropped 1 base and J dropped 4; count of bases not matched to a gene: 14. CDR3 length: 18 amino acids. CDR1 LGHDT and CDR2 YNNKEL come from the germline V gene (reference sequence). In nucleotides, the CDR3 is TGTGCCAGCAGCCAAGGCGTCCCCTTAGCGGGGGCCATTTACGAGCAGTACTTC. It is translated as CASSQGVPLAGAIYEQYF.

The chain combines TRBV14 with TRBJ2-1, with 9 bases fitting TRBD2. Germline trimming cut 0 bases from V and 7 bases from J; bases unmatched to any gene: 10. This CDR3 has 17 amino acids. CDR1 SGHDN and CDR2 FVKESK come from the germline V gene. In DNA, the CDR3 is TGTGCCAGCAGCCAAGATGGGTCTAGCGGGGCGAGGAATGAGCAGTTCTTC. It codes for CASSQDGSSGARNEQFF.

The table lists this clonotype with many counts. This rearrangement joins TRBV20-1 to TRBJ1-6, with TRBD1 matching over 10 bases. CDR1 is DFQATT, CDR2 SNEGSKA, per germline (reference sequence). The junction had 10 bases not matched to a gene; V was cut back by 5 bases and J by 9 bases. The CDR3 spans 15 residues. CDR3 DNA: TGCAGTGCTGGAAGACAGGGGGCTGGAGGTTCACCCCTCCACTTT. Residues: CSAGRQGAGGSPLHF.

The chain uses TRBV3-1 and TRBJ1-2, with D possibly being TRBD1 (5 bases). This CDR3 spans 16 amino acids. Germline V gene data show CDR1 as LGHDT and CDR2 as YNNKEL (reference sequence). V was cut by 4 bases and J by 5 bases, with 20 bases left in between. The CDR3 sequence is CASSPGDPGLWYGYTF. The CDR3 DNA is TGTGCCAGCAGCCCGGGGGATCCGGGGCTTTGGTATGGCTACACCTTC.

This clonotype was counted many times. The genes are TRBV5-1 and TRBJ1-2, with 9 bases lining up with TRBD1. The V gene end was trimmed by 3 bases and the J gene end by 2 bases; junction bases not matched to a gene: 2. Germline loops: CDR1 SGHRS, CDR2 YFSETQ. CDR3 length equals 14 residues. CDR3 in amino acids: CASSSTGGNYGYTF. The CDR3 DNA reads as TGCGCCAGCAGCTCGACAGGGGGAAACTATGGCTACACCTTC.

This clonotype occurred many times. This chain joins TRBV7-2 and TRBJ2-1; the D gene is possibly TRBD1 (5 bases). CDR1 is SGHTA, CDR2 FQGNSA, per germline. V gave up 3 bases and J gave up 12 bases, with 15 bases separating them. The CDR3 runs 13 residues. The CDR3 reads CASSLGLSSRQFF. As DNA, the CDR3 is TGTGCCAGCAGCTTGGGGCTATCATCTCGGCAGTTCTTC.

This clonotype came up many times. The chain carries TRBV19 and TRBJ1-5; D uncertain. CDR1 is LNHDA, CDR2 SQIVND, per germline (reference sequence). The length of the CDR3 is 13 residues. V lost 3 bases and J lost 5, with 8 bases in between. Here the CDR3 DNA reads TGTGCCAGTAGTATTAAAGGGTATCAGCCCCAGCATTTT. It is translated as CASSIKGYQPQHF.

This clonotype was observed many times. The CDR3 is CASSVTGLEKLFF. CDR3 coding DNA: TGTGCCAGCAGTGTAACAGGGCTTGAAAAACTGTTTTTT. This chain uses TRBV25-1 with TRBJ1-4; D is possibly TRBD1 (6 bases). Germline CDR1 reads MGHDK; CDR2 reads SYGVNS. The CDR3 is 13 residues long. V dropped 4 bases and J dropped 7 bases, with 10 bases sitting between them.

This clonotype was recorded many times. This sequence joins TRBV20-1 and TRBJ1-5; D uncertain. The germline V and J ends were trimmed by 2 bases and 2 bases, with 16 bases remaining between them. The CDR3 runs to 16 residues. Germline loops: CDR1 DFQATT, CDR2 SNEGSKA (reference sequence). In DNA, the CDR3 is TGCAGTGCTAGAAGGTTTGGGTTTGAGGGCAATCAGCCCCAGCATTTT. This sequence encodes CSARRFGFEGNQPQHF.